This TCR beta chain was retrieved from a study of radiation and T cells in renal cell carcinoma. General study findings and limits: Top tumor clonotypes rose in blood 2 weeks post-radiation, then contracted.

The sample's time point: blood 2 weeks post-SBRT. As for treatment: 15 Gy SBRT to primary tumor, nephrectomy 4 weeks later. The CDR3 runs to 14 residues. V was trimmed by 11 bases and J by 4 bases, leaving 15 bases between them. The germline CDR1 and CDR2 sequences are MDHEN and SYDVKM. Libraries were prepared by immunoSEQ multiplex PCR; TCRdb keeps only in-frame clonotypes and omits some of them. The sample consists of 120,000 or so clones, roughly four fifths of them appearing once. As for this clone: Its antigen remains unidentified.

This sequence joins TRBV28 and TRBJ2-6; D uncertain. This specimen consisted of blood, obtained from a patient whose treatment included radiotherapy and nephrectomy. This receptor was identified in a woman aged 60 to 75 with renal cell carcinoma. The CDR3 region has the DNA TGTGCCGGATCGGGCGCGAGGGGGGCCAACGTCCTGACTTTC. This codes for CAGSGARGANVLTF.